This TCR beta chain was sequenced for a study of blood T cell repertoires in COVID-19. Data came from immunoSEQ multiplex PCR; TCRdb stores just in-frame clones and leaves some out. Here the sample spans roughly 98,000 clones, over 80% being singletons. Sequencing was carried out using peripheral blood. This sequence was found in a woman between 65 and 79 years old with active or convalescent COVID-19.

In DNA form, the CDR3 reads TGTGCCAGCCAGGCCGCGAACCTCTATAATTCACCCCTCCACTTT. Its protein is CASQAANLYNSPLHF. The chain uses TRBV2 and TRBJ1-6; D remains ambiguous. In germline, CDR1 is SNHLY, CDR2 FYNNEI. The CDR3 loop spans 15 amino acids. V lost 8 bases and J 3 bases, leaving 14 bases between the germline ends.